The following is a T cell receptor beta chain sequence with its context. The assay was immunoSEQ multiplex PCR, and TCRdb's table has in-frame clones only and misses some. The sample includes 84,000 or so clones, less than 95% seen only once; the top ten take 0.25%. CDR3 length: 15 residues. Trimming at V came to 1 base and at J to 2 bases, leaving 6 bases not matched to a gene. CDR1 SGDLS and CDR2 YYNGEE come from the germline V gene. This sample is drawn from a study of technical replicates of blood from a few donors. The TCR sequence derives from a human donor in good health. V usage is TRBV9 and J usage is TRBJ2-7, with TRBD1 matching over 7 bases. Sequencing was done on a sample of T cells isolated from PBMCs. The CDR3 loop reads CASSVRGQTPYEQYF. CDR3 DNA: TGTGCCAGCAGCGTAAGGGGGCAGACTCCCTACGAGCAGTACTTC.